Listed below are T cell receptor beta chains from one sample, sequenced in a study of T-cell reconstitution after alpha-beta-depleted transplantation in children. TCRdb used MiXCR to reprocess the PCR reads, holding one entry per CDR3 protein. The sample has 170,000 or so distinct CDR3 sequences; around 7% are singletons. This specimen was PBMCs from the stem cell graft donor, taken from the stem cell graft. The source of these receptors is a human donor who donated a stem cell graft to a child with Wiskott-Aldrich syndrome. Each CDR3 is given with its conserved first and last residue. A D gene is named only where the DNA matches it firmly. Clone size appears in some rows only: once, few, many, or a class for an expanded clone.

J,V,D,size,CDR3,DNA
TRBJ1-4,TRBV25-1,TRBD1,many,CASSEKGALGEKLFF,TGTGCCAGCAGTGAAAAGGGGGCGTTGGGAGAAAAACTGTTTTTT
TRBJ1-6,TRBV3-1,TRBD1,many,CASSQGRTGNSPLHF,TGTGCCAGCAGCCAAGGAAGGACAGGGAATTCACCCCTCCACTTT
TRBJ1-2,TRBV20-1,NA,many,CSARHLANYGYTF,TGCAGTGCTAGACACTTAGCTAACTATGGCTACACCTTC
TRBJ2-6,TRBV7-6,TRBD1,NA,CASSLRDRGGSWSANVLTF,TGTGCCAGCAGCCTACGGGACAGGGGTGGATCTTGGTCCGCCAACGTCCTGACTTTC
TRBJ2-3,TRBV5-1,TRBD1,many,CASSSTGVGLAGKDTQYF,TGCGCCAGCAGCTCGACAGGGGTCGGACTGGCGGGTAAAGATACGCAGTATTTT
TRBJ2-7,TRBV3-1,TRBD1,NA,CASSQGTGESYEQYF,TGTGCCAGCAGCCAGGGGACAGGGGAATCCTACGAGCAGTACTTC
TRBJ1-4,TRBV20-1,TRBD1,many,CSASRQGQKLFF,TGCAGTGCTTCGCGACAGGGCCAAAAACTGTTTTTT
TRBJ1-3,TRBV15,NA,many,CATSTRTRSSGNTIYF,TGTGCCACCAGCACGAGGACCCGATCCTCTGGAAACACCATATATTTT
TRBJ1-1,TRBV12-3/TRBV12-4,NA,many,CASSRRENTEAFF,TGTGCCAGCAGCCGTAGGGAGAACACTGAAGCTTTCTTT
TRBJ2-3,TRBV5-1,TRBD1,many,CASSLSAGGVDTQYF,TGCGCCAGCAGCTTGTCGGCAGGGGGCGTAGATACGCAGTATTTT
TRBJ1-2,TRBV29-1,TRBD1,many,CSVAQDRVVGYGYTF,TGCAGCGTTGCCCAGGACAGGGTGGTCGGCTATGGCTACACCTTC
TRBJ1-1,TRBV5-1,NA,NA,CASSPRDSQNTEAFF,TGCGCCAGCAGCCCCCGGGACTCCCAGAACACTGAAGCTTTCTTT
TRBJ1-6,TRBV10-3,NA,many,CAISEGDSYNSPLHF,TGTGCCATCAGTGAGGGCGACTCCTATAATTCACCCCTCCACTTT
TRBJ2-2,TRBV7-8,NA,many,CASSLLGSFDGELFF,TGTGCCAGCAGCCTACTCGGCAGTTTCGACGGGGAGCTGTTTTTT
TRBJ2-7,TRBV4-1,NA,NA,CASSQDPRREQYF,TGCGCCAGCAGCCAAGATCCCCGGCGGGAGCAGTACTTC
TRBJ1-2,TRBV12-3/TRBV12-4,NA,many,CASSHIGGGYTF,TGTGCCAGCAGTCATATTGGCGGTGGCTACACCTTC
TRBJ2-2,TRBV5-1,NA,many,CASTGQLSTGELFF,TGCGCCAGTACAGGACAGTTAAGCACCGGGGAGCTGTTTTTT
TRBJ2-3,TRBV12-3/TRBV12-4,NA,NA,CASSPRLLPSGDTQYF,TGTGCCAGCAGTCCTCGGTTACTCCCCAGCGGAGATACGCAGTATTTT
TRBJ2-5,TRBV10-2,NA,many,CASSEGGWYQETQYF,TGCGCCAGCAGTGAGGGCGGGTGGTACCAAGAGACCCAGTACTTC
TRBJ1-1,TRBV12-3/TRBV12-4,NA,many,CASSFSLATEAFF,TGTGCCAGCAGTTTTTCCCTGGCCACTGAAGCTTTCTTT
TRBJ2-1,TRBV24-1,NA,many,CATSDLAESSYNEQFF,TGTGCCACCAGTGATTTGGCGGAATCCTCCTACAATGAGCAGTTCTTC
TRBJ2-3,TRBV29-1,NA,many,CSVGGLSSTDTQYF,TGCAGCGTTGGAGGCCTAAGTTCCACAGATACGCAGTATTTT
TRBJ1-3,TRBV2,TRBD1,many,CASSEAPRTGTVGNTIYF,TGTGCCAGCAGTGAAGCGCCCCGGACAGGGACGGTTGGAAACACCATATATTTT
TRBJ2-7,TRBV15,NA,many,CATSRGKGSTSSYEQYF,TGTGCCACCAGCAGAGGAAAGGGGTCCACGTCCTCCTACGAGCAGTACTTC
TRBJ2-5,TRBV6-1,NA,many,CASRSGGGNQETQYF,TGTGCCAGCAGATCGGGTGGGGGAAACCAAGAGACCCAGTACTTC
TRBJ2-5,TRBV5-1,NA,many,CASSLEWGTRETQYF,TGCGCCAGCAGCTTGGAGTGGGGTACTAGAGAGACCCAGTACTTC
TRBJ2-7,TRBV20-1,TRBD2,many,CSATSTSGSLSSYEQYF,TGCAGTGCCACGTCCACTAGCGGGAGTCTTAGCTCCTACGAGCAGTACTTC
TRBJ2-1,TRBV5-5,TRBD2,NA,CASSSQPGGYNEQFF,TGTGCCAGCAGCTCCCAGCCGGGGGGTTACAATGAGCAGTTCTTC
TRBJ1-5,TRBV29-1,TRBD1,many,CSALAGGGQPQHF,TGCAGCGCTTTGGCAGGGGGCGGACAGCCCCAGCATTTT
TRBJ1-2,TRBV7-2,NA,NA,CACDPEDRRYGYTF,TGTGCCTGCGACCCCGAGGACCGACGTTATGGCTACACCTTC
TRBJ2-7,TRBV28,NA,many,CASHREYEQYF,TGTGCCAGCCACAGGGAGTACGAGCAGTACTTC
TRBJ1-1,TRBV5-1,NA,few,CATHRSGHPNTEAFF,TGCGCCACCCACCGGTCGGGACATCCGAACACTGAAGCTTTCTTT